This T cell receptor (beta chain) was identified during a study of spatial heterogeneity in lung cancer (dated by TCRdb to about 2019). The study in broad terms: More beta-chain than alpha-chain transcripts were consistently detected, likely reflecting higher beta-chain transcript abundance. In tumor regions, TCR transcript counts showed a strong correlation with a T cell transcriptional module score from matched bulk RNA-seq. In the raw uncorrected reads, each unique combination of TCR and UMI appeared on average more than ten times. The study quantitatively compared TCR alpha and beta repertoires across multiple tumor regions, matched nontumor lung and blood in non-small cell lung cancer. Nonsynonymous mutation counts, determined by whole-exome sequencing of tumor tissue, were related to features of the TCR repertoire. Both alpha and beta chains were TCR-sequenced in samples taken at surgery, namely 220 tumor regions, 62 to 65 matched nontumor lung samples and about 52 PBMC samples.

The cysteine opens and the phenylalanine closes a CDR3 of 11 amino acids. The CDR3 DNA has 33 bases and is translated from base 1. A distance of 7 bases separates the germline ends of V and J, which lose 7 bases and 7 bases respectively. For CDR1 and CDR2, the germline V gene lists KGHDR and SFDVKD. Broader findings and caveats from the paper: A correlation was observed between the number of expanded intratumoral alpha and beta TCRs and the tumor nonsynonymous mutation count. TCR-seq was estimated to cover only roughly 7% of tumor T cells for alpha chains and about 13% for beta chains. Counts of ubiquitous and regional expanded TCRs correlated with counts of ubiquitous and regional nonsynonymous mutations, respectively. Additional single-cell paired TCR alpha and beta sequencing was considered necessary to confirm, at a functional level, the hypothesis that regional TCRs recognize regional mutations.

Library generation was performed with 5' RACE. The reads were generated on a NextSeq 500. In the TCR library protocol, a unique molecular identifier was attached to each TCR cDNA molecule so that PCR and sequencing errors could be corrected. Per the source publication's procedure: TCR identification, UMI-based error correction and CDR3 extraction were performed with Decombinator tools. TCRs above a frequency of 2 per 1,000, corresponding to the top 1% of the tumor frequency distribution, were defined as expanded. Expanded tumor TCRs statistically deemed absent (corrected P<0.05) from at least one tumor region were classed as regional, and all other expanded tumor TCRs were classed as ubiquitous. Each repertoire was subsampled 100 times to 5,000 TCRs, after which Renyi diversity was computed with the R vegan package. CDR3 similarity networks were built from amino acid triplet string-kernel similarity, with CDR3s being connected when pairwise similarity was above 0.82. TCRdb cleaned the public reads at Q25 with fastp, built clones with MiXCR and kept in-frame beta chains. Duplicate CDR3 protein sequences are folded into a single record with the most common DNA and genes. TCRdb, not the authors, supplied the V and J calls. Recorded for this sample are about 9,100 distinct CDR3 sequences; approximately 5.8% of them occurred a single time. Together, the top ten hold approximately 7.1% of the sample.

Explained via the paper, the time point label denotes: sample taken at primary tumor resection. Samples were obtained from approximately 76 patients with early-stage, untreated non-small cell lung cancer from the lung TRACERx cohort. Without any cell sorting, TCR sequencing was performed on whole RNA extracted either from tumor and nontumor lung tissue or from cryopreserved PBMC samples. Only patients for whom sufficient RNA was available from at least two tumor regions were selected for TCR sequencing. A lung pathologist reviewed the tumor and adjacent nontumor lung specimens before the specimens were selected. This clonotype was seen repeatedly, ten times or more. Its target antigen remains unknown. Base-call qualities are not available, and no considerably larger clone is one nucleotide away.

Source: lung tumor tissue, taken at surgery. The chain uses TRBV24-1 and TRBJ2-1, with the D gene not confidently named. The clonotype comes from a female donor with early-stage non-small cell lung cancer. CDR3 loop: CATRGINEQFF. The sequenced DNA: TGTGCCACCAGGGGCATAAATGAGCAGTTCTTC.